The clone carrying this T cell receptor (beta chain) was found once. The sample comes from a study of technical replicates of blood from several donors. Method: immunoSEQ multiplex PCR; TCRdb's copy keeps in-frame clones and lacks some. Among tens of thousands of clones, 90% to 95% were seen once, and the ten largest hold roughly 0.25%. The CDR3 runs 19 residues. CDR1 PRHDT and CDR2 FYEKMQ come from the germline V gene (reference sequence). Trimming cost V 3 bases and J 0 bases; bases outside gene matches: 13. This chain uses TRBV13 with TRBJ1-3; the match to TRBD1 covers 8 bases. The TCR was taken from a human donor in good health. Sequenced input: T cells isolated from PBMCs. CDR3 region: CASSFYGDGQGTSGNTIYF. The DNA of the CDR3 is TGTGCCAGCAGCTTCTATGGCGACGGACAGGGCACCTCTGGAAACACCATATATTTT.